This T cell receptor beta chain was identified during a study of CD8+ T cells in alopecia areata. Overall study: The tofacitinib course ran for 6 to 18 months and was followed by 6 months off drug.

In this sample, this clone turned up once. Its antigen is unknown. Findings and caveats of the study: Clonality was higher in lesional than normal scalp, especially in alopecia totalis/universalis. Among the top 100, expanded CD8+ clones were significantly decreased by tofacitinib, as was scalp clonality.

Extracted from the samples, RNA was reverse transcribed into cDNA to serve as the sequencing template. The repertoire was sequenced with immunoSEQ multiplex PCR; TCRdb's copy has only in-frame clones and lacks some. The data contain some 220,000 clones, approximately 57% of them singletons. Treatment of the sample: oral pan-JAK inhibitor, 5-10 mg twice daily. The sorting of PBMCs gave CD4+ and CD8+ T cells. This clonotype originated in a human donor with alopecia areata. Source: CD4+ T cells sorted from blood, taken at week 4, from a patient treated with tofacitinib.

The CDR3: CASSRRTGEGYTF. The CDR3 DNA is TGCGCCAGCAGCCGGAGGACAGGGGAAGGCTACACCTTC. The chain links TRBV4-1 to TRBJ1-2, with 9 bases identical to TRBD1. Looked up from germline, CDR1 is MGHRA and CDR2 is YSYEKL. V lost 4 bases to trimming and J lost 8 bases; unmatched junction nucleotides: 5. The CDR3 covers 13 residues.